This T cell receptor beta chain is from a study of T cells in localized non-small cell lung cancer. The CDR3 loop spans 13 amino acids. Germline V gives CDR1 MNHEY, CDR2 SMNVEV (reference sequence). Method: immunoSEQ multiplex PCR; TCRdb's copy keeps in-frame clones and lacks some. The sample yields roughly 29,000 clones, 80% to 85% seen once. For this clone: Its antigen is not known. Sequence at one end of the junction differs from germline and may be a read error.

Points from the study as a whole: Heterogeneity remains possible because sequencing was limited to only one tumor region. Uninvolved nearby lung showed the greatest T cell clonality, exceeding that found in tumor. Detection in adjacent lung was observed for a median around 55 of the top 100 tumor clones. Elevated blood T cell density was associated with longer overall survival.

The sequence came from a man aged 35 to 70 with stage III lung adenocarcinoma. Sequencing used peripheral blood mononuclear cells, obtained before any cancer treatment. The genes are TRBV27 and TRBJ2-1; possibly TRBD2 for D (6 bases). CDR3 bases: TGTGCCAGCAGTGATCAAGGAGGGAATGAACAGTTCTTC. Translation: CASSDQGGNEQFF.